This T cell receptor (beta chain) was recorded in a study of blood T cell repertoires in COVID-19. Participants had their cohort set by participant-reported clinical history. CDR1 SGHNT and CDR2 YYREEE come from the germline V gene (reference sequence). CDR3 length equals 15 residues. Between the trimmed V and J ends, which lost 2 bases and 5 bases, there was a span of 16 bases. The repertoire was sequenced with immunoSEQ multiplex PCR; TCRdb's copy has only in-frame clones and lacks some. The sample lists just over 300,000 clones; over 75% were seen once. The clonotype was recovered from a man aged 30-40 years who had recovered from COVID-19. Sequencing was performed on PBMCs or T cells enriched from blood (not recorded which). The chain recombines TRBV5-4 with TRBJ2-5; weak D call: TRBD2 (6 bases). CDR3 loop: CASSFGPGVGETQYF. For the CDR3, the DNA is TGTGCCAGCAGCTTTGGTCCGGGGGTCGGGGAGACCCAGTACTTC.